Below, one T cell receptor beta chain is given with its context. Its cognate antigen is unknown. This sample is drawn from a study of cytomegalovirus exposure and HLA in healthy donors. Study conclusions and caveats: The authors later found TCR association rates varying by HLA locus, with DRB1 most and HLA-C fewest. Later analysis identified a missense DCLRE1C variant that was linked to TCR beta V- and J-gene trimming. Productive status was seen about 90% or about 30% of the time for most TCR beta V segments in an earlier analysis.

PCR used 60 Vbeta primers and 13 Jbeta primers. Here immunoSEQ multiplex PCR was the method, and the copy in TCRdb shows in-frame clones only, minus some. The top ten hold under 2% of the sample, which has 180,000 or so clones, about 80% seen once. The donors were healthy bone marrow donors. Input material: PBMCs. This clonotype was obtained from a woman between 25 and 40 years old in good health and CMV-seronegative.

CDR3 in amino acids: CASSGTLGLEGGELFF. In DNA form, the CDR3 reads TGTGCCAGCAGCGGAACCTTAGGACTAGAAGGAGGGGAGCTGTTTTTT. The chain recombines TRBV9 with TRBJ2-2; 7 bases match TRBD2. With V trimmed by 3 bases and J by 8 bases, 13 bases remained unmatched. The CDR3 length is 16 residues. Germline V gene lookup returns CDR1 SGDLS and CDR2 YYNGEE.